These T cell receptor beta chains were read from a single sample in a study of T cells after yellow fever vaccination. TCRdb reanalysed the 5' RACE reads using MiXCR and keeps one entry per CDR3 protein. The data hold about 310,000 distinct CDR3 sequences, with 3.6% observed a single time. Here the sequenced sample was PBMCs, taken on the day of the yellow fever booster vaccination. All receptors derive from a man aged 18 to 35 who received the YFV17D yellow fever vaccine. CDR3s include the opening cysteine and the closing phenylalanine or tryptophan. A D gene is named only where the DNA matches it firmly. Rows give clone size only sometimes, using once, few, many, or a class for an expanded clone.

clone size: many
V gene: TRBV20-1
J gene: TRBJ2-5
D gene: -
CDR3 protein: CSAWRETQYF
CDR3 DNA: TGCAGTGCTTGGCGAGAGACCCAGTACTTC

clone size: -
V gene: TRBV12-3/TRBV12-4
J gene: TRBJ1-2
D gene: -
CDR3 protein: CASGRDLNYGYTF
CDR3 DNA: TGTGCCAGCGGCCGGGATCTAAACTATGGCTACACCTTC

clone size: many
V gene: TRBV6-5
J gene: TRBJ1-2
D gene: TRBD1
CDR3 protein: CASSSLGQSDGYTF
CDR3 DNA: TGTGCCAGCAGTTCGCTGGGACAGAGCGATGGCTACACCTTC

clone size: -
V gene: TRBV6-2/TRBV6-3
J gene: TRBJ2-1
D gene: TRBD2
CDR3 protein: CASKYGGNEQFF
CDR3 DNA: TGTGCCAGCAAGTACGGGGGGAACGAGCAGTTCTTC

clone size: many
V gene: TRBV10-1
J gene: TRBJ2-2
D gene: -
CDR3 protein: CASRDDRGYTGELFF
CDR3 DNA: TGCGCCAGCAGGGACGATAGGGGATACACCGGGGAGCTGTTTTTT

clone size: few
V gene: TRBV6-6
J gene: TRBJ2-1
D gene: -
CDR3 protein: CASRKLQELGEQFF
CDR3 DNA: TGTGCCAGCAGAAAACTCCAGGAGTTGGGTGAGCAGTTCTTC

clone size: few
V gene: TRBV10-2
J gene: TRBJ1-1
D gene: TRBD1
CDR3 protein: CASMGTGSDTEAFF
CDR3 DNA: TGCGCCAGCATGGGGACAGGGTCGGACACTGAAGCTTTCTTT

clone size: -
V gene: TRBV12-3/TRBV12-4
J gene: TRBJ1-2
D gene: -
CDR3 protein: CASSLGRDRGYTF
CDR3 DNA: TGTGCCAGCAGTTTAGGAAGGGATAGGGGCTACACCTTC

clone size: many
V gene: TRBV9
J gene: TRBJ2-1
D gene: -
CDR3 protein: CASSVVVGGSNEQFF
CDR3 DNA: TGTGCCAGCAGCGTAGTGGTGGGGGGCTCGAATGAGCAGTTCTTC

clone size: many
V gene: TRBV5-1
J gene: TRBJ2-3
D gene: -
CDR3 protein: CASSWTADTQYF
CDR3 DNA: TGCGCCAGCAGCTGGACAGCAGATACGCAGTATTTT

clone size: few
V gene: TRBV11-1
J gene: TRBJ1-3
D gene: -
CDR3 protein: CASSPDWGSSGNTIYF
CDR3 DNA: TGTGCCAGCAGCCCGGACTGGGGGAGCTCTGGAAACACCATATATTTT

clone size: many
V gene: TRBV29-1
J gene: TRBJ2-2
D gene: TRBD1
CDR3 protein: CSVGQGISAGELFF
CDR3 DNA: TGCAGCGTGGGACAGGGAATTTCCGCCGGGGAGCTGTTTTTT

clone size: many
V gene: TRBV6-1
J gene: TRBJ1-5
D gene: -
CDR3 protein: CASSERGQGRFPQHF
CDR3 DNA: TGTGCCAGCAGTGAACGTGGGCAGGGGAGGTTTCCCCAGCATTTT

clone size: many
V gene: TRBV29-1
J gene: TRBJ2-2
D gene: -
CDR3 protein: CSVGRGDTGELFF
CDR3 DNA: TGCAGCGTTGGAAGGGGGGACACCGGGGAGCTGTTTTTT

clone size: few
V gene: TRBV7-2
J gene: TRBJ2-7
D gene: -
CDR3 protein: CASSSSRFGGPSYEQYF
CDR3 DNA: TGTGCCAGCAGCTCCTCCCGTTTCGGGGGTCCCTCCTACGAGCAGTACTTC

clone size: many
V gene: TRBV7-6
J gene: TRBJ1-3
D gene: -
CDR3 protein: CASSLEGRIRAGNTIYF
CDR3 DNA: TGTGCCAGCAGCTTAGAGGGAAGAATCCGGGCTGGAAACACCATATATTTT

clone size: many
V gene: TRBV4-3
J gene: TRBJ2-5
D gene: TRBD2
CDR3 protein: CASSHSRGASGEETQYF
CDR3 DNA: TGCGCCAGCAGCCACTCAAGAGGGGCTAGCGGGGAAGAGACCCAGTACTTC

clone size: -
V gene: TRBV12-3/TRBV12-4
J gene: TRBJ1-3
D gene: -
CDR3 protein: CASTMRGPGNTIYF
CDR3 DNA: TGTGCCAGCACCATGCGGGGCCCTGGAAACACCATATATTTT

clone size: -
V gene: TRBV10-3
J gene: TRBJ2-5
D gene: -
CDR3 protein: CATSPGALVATQYF
CDR3 DNA: TGTGCCACCAGCCCCGGGGCCCTCGTAGCGACCCAGTACTTC

clone size: -
V gene: TRBV19
J gene: TRBJ2-3
D gene: -
CDR3 protein: CASSIGEGTGTDTQYF
CDR3 DNA: TGTGCCAGTAGTATTGGTGAGGGGACCGGCACAGATACGCAGTATTTT

clone size: many
V gene: TRBV7-3
J gene: TRBJ2-1
D gene: -
CDR3 protein: CASSLTGGTHNEQFF
CDR3 DNA: TGTGCCAGCAGCTTAACCGGCGGGACACACAATGAGCAGTTCTTC

clone size: -
V gene: TRBV20-1
J gene: TRBJ1-2
D gene: -
CDR3 protein: CSASRRAGSGGYTF
CDR3 DNA: TGCAGTGCTAGCCGCAGGGCAGGATCTGGTGGCTACACCTTC

clone size: -
V gene: TRBV5-4
J gene: TRBJ2-3
D gene: TRBD2
CDR3 protein: CASSSPSGSTDTQYF
CDR3 DNA: TGTGCCAGCAGCTCCCCTAGCGGATCCACAGATACGCAGTATTTT

clone size: -
V gene: TRBV20-1
J gene: TRBJ1-2
D gene: -
CDR3 protein: CSASRFDGYTF
CDR3 DNA: TGCAGTGCTAGCAGGTTCGATGGCTACACCTTC

clone size: many
V gene: TRBV20-1
J gene: TRBJ1-2
D gene: -
CDR3 protein: CSAKRGAYGYTF
CDR3 DNA: TGCAGTGCTAAGAGGGGGGCCTATGGCTACACCTTC

clone size: many
V gene: TRBV6-5
J gene: TRBJ1-2
D gene: -
CDR3 protein: CASSGENGYTF
CDR3 DNA: TGTGCCAGCAGTGGGGAAAATGGCTACACCTTC

clone size: many
V gene: TRBV6-2/TRBV6-3
J gene: TRBJ2-6
D gene: -
CDR3 protein: CASSSLGSGANVLTF
CDR3 DNA: TGTGCCAGCAGTTCCCTGGGCTCTGGGGCCAACGTCCTGACTTTC

clone size: many
V gene: TRBV6-5
J gene: TRBJ1-4
D gene: -
CDR3 protein: CASSYSQTREKLFF
CDR3 DNA: TGTGCCAGCAGTTACTCACAGACGCGTGAAAAACTGTTTTTT

clone size: -
V gene: TRBV2
J gene: TRBJ1-1
D gene: TRBD1
CDR3 protein: CASCEPGGTEAFF
CDR3 DNA: TGTGCCAGCTGTGAGCCAGGGGGCACTGAAGCTTTCTTT

clone size: few
V gene: TRBV7-9
J gene: TRBJ2-6
D gene: TRBD1
CDR3 protein: CASSSQGAPGANVLTF
CDR3 DNA: TGTGCCAGCAGCTCCCAGGGGGCGCCTGGGGCCAACGTCCTGACTTTC

clone size: many
V gene: TRBV6-5
J gene: TRBJ2-7
D gene: -
CDR3 protein: CASSYSSGEQYF
CDR3 DNA: TGTGCCAGCAGTTACTCCTCAGGGGAGCAGTACTTC

clone size: few
V gene: TRBV6-5
J gene: TRBJ1-2
D gene: -
CDR3 protein: CASSDYNRVRGYTF
CDR3 DNA: TGTGCCAGCAGTGACTACAACAGGGTCCGTGGCTACACCTTC

clone size: many
V gene: TRBV5-6
J gene: TRBJ2-3
D gene: -
CDR3 protein: CASSPLVLGSAGPSTDTQYF
CDR3 DNA: TGTGCCAGCAGCCCGTTAGTTCTCGGGTCCGCGGGGCCTAGCACAGATACGCAGTATTTT

clone size: many
V gene: TRBV20-1
J gene: TRBJ1-2
D gene: TRBD1
CDR3 protein: CSARRDRVYGYTF
CDR3 DNA: TGCAGTGCTCGACGCGACAGGGTCTATGGCTACACCTTC

clone size: many
V gene: TRBV5-1
J gene: TRBJ2-3
D gene: -
CDR3 protein: CASSLGGAQDTQYF
CDR3 DNA: TGCGCCAGCAGCTTAGGGGGGGCCCAAGATACGCAGTATTTT

clone size: many
V gene: TRBV4-1
J gene: TRBJ2-5
D gene: TRBD1
CDR3 protein: CASRPGTAKETQYF
CDR3 DNA: TGCGCCAGCAGACCCGGGACAGCCAAAGAGACCCAGTACTTC

clone size: -
V gene: TRBV12-3/TRBV12-4
J gene: TRBJ1-5
D gene: -
CDR3 protein: CASSLQSQDQPQHF
CDR3 DNA: TGTGCCAGCAGCTTACAGTCTCAGGATCAGCCCCAGCATTTT

clone size: -
V gene: TRBV20-1
J gene: TRBJ1-1
D gene: TRBD1
CDR3 protein: CSATPGQGYTEAFF
CDR3 DNA: TGCAGTGCTACCCCTGGACAGGGATACACTGAAGCTTTCTTT

clone size: -
V gene: TRBV12-3/TRBV12-4
J gene: TRBJ2-1
D gene: -
CDR3 protein: CASRHGNEQFF
CDR3 DNA: TGTGCCAGCAGGCACGGGAATGAGCAGTTCTTC

clone size: many
V gene: TRBV4-3
J gene: TRBJ2-1
D gene: TRBD2
CDR3 protein: CASSPYSGYNEQFF
CDR3 DNA: TGCGCCAGCAGCCCGTATAGCGGGTACAATGAGCAGTTCTTC

clone size: -
V gene: TRBV6-5
J gene: TRBJ2-7
D gene: TRBD2
CDR3 protein: CASSYSVASGGSYEQYF
CDR3 DNA: TGTGCCAGCAGTTACTCGGTGGCTAGCGGGGGATCCTACGAGCAGTACTTC

clone size: many
V gene: TRBV7-9
J gene: TRBJ2-7
D gene: -
CDR3 protein: CASSLEVTYEQYF
CDR3 DNA: TGTGCCAGCAGCTTAGAGGTCACCTACGAGCAGTACTTC

clone size: many
V gene: TRBV12-3/TRBV12-4
J gene: TRBJ1-1
D gene: -
CDR3 protein: CASRGVEAFF
CDR3 DNA: TGTGCCTCACGCGGTGTTGAAGCTTTCTTT

clone size: -
V gene: TRBV7-8
J gene: TRBJ2-1
D gene: TRBD1
CDR3 protein: CASSLVLGTGGNNEQFF
CDR3 DNA: TGTGCCAGCAGCTTAGTGCTGGGGACAGGGGGTAACAATGAGCAGTTCTTC

clone size: -
V gene: TRBV27
J gene: TRBJ1-2
D gene: -
CDR3 protein: CASRTMGAFVSGYTF
CDR3 DNA: TGTGCCAGCAGAACCATGGGGGCGTTTGTCTCTGGCTACACCTTC